The rows below give T cell receptor beta chains drawn from one sample of a study of vaccination and CD4 T cells after COVID-19. Their specific antigens are unknown. TCRdb fed the PCR reads into MiXCR, producing one record per CDR3 protein. This sample yields fewer than 30,000 distinct CDR3 sequences, of which 62% are seen a single time; less than 20% belongs to the top ten. The sequencing used CD4+ T cells from blood, cultured in vitro, collected after SARS-CoV-2 vaccination. The receptors come from a human donor who received a COVID-19 vaccine. The CDR3 runs from the conserved cysteine through the conserved F or W. Each record gives: V gene, D gene, J gene, clone size, CDR3 DNA, CDR3 protein. The D gene is left open where the match is weak. Clone size is not always given. Where it is, it says once, few, many or a class for expanded clones.

v_call: TRBV20-1
d_call: NA
j_call: TRBJ2-7
clone_size: NA
cdr3_nt: TGCAGTGCTGCATCTAGAGAAAGCTCCTACGAGCAGTACTTC
cdr3_aa: CSAASRESSYEQYF

v_call: TRBV2
d_call: NA
j_call: TRBJ2-7
clone_size: NA
cdr3_nt: TGTGCCAGCAGTCTCGACAGGAGAACCTTCGGCGAGCAGTACTTC
cdr3_aa: CASSLDRRTFGEQYF

v_call: TRBV7-9
d_call: NA
j_call: TRBJ1-2
clone_size: NA
cdr3_nt: TGTGCCAGCAGCAGCCGGGACGCCAACTATGGCTACACCTTC
cdr3_aa: CASSSRDANYGYTF

v_call: TRBV6-1
d_call: NA
j_call: TRBJ2-2
clone_size: few
cdr3_nt: TGTGCCAGCACCAACACCGGGGAGCTGTTTTTT
cdr3_aa: CASTNTGELFF

v_call: TRBV5-4
d_call: TRBD1
j_call: TRBJ1-5
clone_size: NA
cdr3_nt: TGTGCCAGCAGCTGGGGACAGGGTCGGAATCAGCCCCAGCATTTT
cdr3_aa: CASSWGQGRNQPQHF

v_call: TRBV6-5
d_call: TRBD1
j_call: TRBJ1-1
clone_size: NA
cdr3_nt: TGTGCCAGCAGTTATTCCACAGGGGGCTACACTGAAGCTTCCTTT
cdr3_aa: CASSYSTGGYTEASF

v_call: TRBV20-1
d_call: NA
j_call: TRBJ2-3
clone_size: large
cdr3_nt: TGCAGTGCTAGAGAAAACGGGGTTGGGGCAGATACGCAGTATTTT
cdr3_aa: CSARENGVGADTQYF

v_call: TRBV20-1
d_call: TRBD2
j_call: TRBJ2-3
clone_size: NA
cdr3_nt: TGCAGTGCTAGAGCTAGCGGGCGCTCTCAAACGCAGTATTTT
cdr3_aa: CSARASGRSQTQYF

v_call: TRBV27
d_call: NA
j_call: TRBJ1-6
clone_size: once
cdr3_nt: TGTGCCAGCAGTACAAATAATTCACCCCTCCACTTT
cdr3_aa: CASSTNNSPLHF

v_call: TRBV20-1
d_call: NA
j_call: TRBJ1-1
clone_size: NA
cdr3_nt: TGCAGTGCTAGATCTTTGAGGCTCACTGAAGCTTTCTTT
cdr3_aa: CSARSLRLTEAFF

v_call: TRBV30
d_call: TRBD1
j_call: TRBJ1-2
clone_size: NA
cdr3_nt: TGTGCCTGGAGTGTACGGGACAGGGGAGAAGGGGGCTACACCTTC
cdr3_aa: CAWSVRDRGEGGYTF

v_call: TRBV9
d_call: NA
j_call: TRBJ1-5
clone_size: NA
cdr3_nt: TGTGCCAGCAGCGCCTCATGGGCGGGCAATCAGCCCCAGCATTTT
cdr3_aa: CASSASWAGNQPQHF

v_call: TRBV24-1
d_call: NA
j_call: TRBJ2-6
clone_size: NA
cdr3_nt: TGTGCCACCTCTCATTCTGGGGCCAACGTCCTGACTTTC
cdr3_aa: CATSHSGANVLTF

v_call: TRBV7-8
d_call: TRBD2
j_call: TRBJ2-5
clone_size: NA
cdr3_nt: TGTGCCAGCAGCTTAGTAGCCGCGGGGGGGCTAGAGACCCAGTACTTC
cdr3_aa: CASSLVAAGGLETQYF

v_call: TRBV6-2/TRBV6-3
d_call: TRBD1
j_call: TRBJ1-2
clone_size: NA
cdr3_nt: TGTGCCAGCAGACACCCGATTGACAGGGTTGGTTATGGCTACACCTTC
cdr3_aa: CASRHPIDRVGYGYTF

v_call: TRBV7-6
d_call: TRBD1
j_call: TRBJ1-3
clone_size: NA
cdr3_nt: TGTGCCAGCAGCTTACGGACAGGGAACTCTGGAAACACCATATATTTT
cdr3_aa: CASSLRTGNSGNTIYF

v_call: TRBV9
d_call: NA
j_call: TRBJ2-3
clone_size: NA
cdr3_nt: TGTGCCAGCAGTAGGGCCACAGATACGCAGTATTTT
cdr3_aa: CASSRATDTQYF

v_call: TRBV6-1
d_call: NA
j_call: TRBJ1-2
clone_size: few
cdr3_nt: TGTGCCAGCAGGCGGGGGGCGTATGGCTACACCTTC
cdr3_aa: CASRRGAYGYTF

v_call: TRBV28
d_call: NA
j_call: TRBJ1-1
clone_size: NA
cdr3_nt: TGTGCCAGCAGTCGACCCTCCACAGGGATGAACACTGAAGCTTTCTTT
cdr3_aa: CASSRPSTGMNTEAFF

v_call: TRBV6-1
d_call: TRBD2
j_call: TRBJ2-7
clone_size: NA
cdr3_nt: TGTGCCAGCAGTGAATTAAGGGGCGGGAGCTCCTACGAGCAGTACTTC
cdr3_aa: CASSELRGGSSYEQYF

v_call: TRBV20-1
d_call: TRBD1
j_call: TRBJ1-5
clone_size: few
cdr3_nt: TGCAGTGCTAGAACGTCGGGCAGGGGGCAAATTTTTAGCAATCAGCCCCAGCATTTT
cdr3_aa: CSARTSGRGQIFSNQPQHF

v_call: TRBV7-9
d_call: NA
j_call: TRBJ1-6
clone_size: few
cdr3_nt: TGTGCCAGCAGTACTAGGGGGGCGATTACACCCCTCCACTTT
cdr3_aa: CASSTRGAITPLHF

v_call: TRBV2
d_call: NA
j_call: TRBJ2-3
clone_size: NA
cdr3_nt: TGTGCCAGCAAGCCGGACAGCACAGATACGCAGTATTTT
cdr3_aa: CASKPDSTDTQYF

v_call: TRBV9
d_call: NA
j_call: TRBJ1-6
clone_size: NA
cdr3_nt: TGTGCCAGCACCGGGAGCTCCTATAATTCACCCCTCCACTTT
cdr3_aa: CASTGSSYNSPLHF

v_call: TRBV6-5
d_call: NA
j_call: TRBJ2-3
clone_size: NA
cdr3_nt: TGTGCCAGCAGTTACTCGTCAGATACGCAGTATTTT
cdr3_aa: CASSYSSDTQYF

v_call: TRBV24-1
d_call: NA
j_call: TRBJ1-1
clone_size: NA
cdr3_nt: TGTGCCACCAAACTGAACACTGAAGCTTTCTTT
cdr3_aa: CATKLNTEAFF

v_call: TRBV5-1
d_call: NA
j_call: TRBJ1-2
clone_size: NA
cdr3_nt: TGCGCCAGCAGCTTGTCTACGGACAGAAACTATGGCTACACCTTC
cdr3_aa: CASSLSTDRNYGYTF

v_call: TRBV19
d_call: NA
j_call: TRBJ1-5
clone_size: NA
cdr3_nt: TGTGCCAGTAGTAGGAGGGGACACCGCAATCAGCCCCAGCATTTT
cdr3_aa: CASSRRGHRNQPQHF

v_call: TRBV5-1
d_call: NA
j_call: TRBJ2-7
clone_size: NA
cdr3_nt: TGCGCCAGCAGCTTGGCCGGGAATCACGAGCAGTACTTC
cdr3_aa: CASSLAGNHEQYF

v_call: TRBV2
d_call: NA
j_call: TRBJ1-5
clone_size: NA
cdr3_nt: TGTGCCAGCAGCCAACTCCCGGGAATTCAGCCCCAGCATTTT
cdr3_aa: CASSQLPGIQPQHF

v_call: TRBV19
d_call: NA
j_call: TRBJ2-6
clone_size: medium-sized
cdr3_nt: TGTGCCAGTAGTATGAGGACTGGGGCCAACGTCCTGACTTTC
cdr3_aa: CASSMRTGANVLTF

v_call: TRBV2
d_call: TRBD2
j_call: TRBJ2-1
clone_size: NA
cdr3_nt: TGTGCCAGCAGAGAGGGACTAGCGGGGGGAAGGTACAATGAGCAGTTCTTC
cdr3_aa: CASREGLAGGRYNEQFF

v_call: TRBV6-1
d_call: TRBD1
j_call: TRBJ1-2
clone_size: few
cdr3_nt: TGTGCCAGCAGCGCTAACAGGGGCCTATACGGCTACACCTTC
cdr3_aa: CASSANRGLYGYTF